Each of the 21 T cell receptor beta chains below was sequenced from the same sample in a study of blood T cells in healthy people across ages. For the second PCR, which ran for roughly 7 to 11 cycles, a sample-barcoded 5' primer and a J-beta primer mix were used. In TCRdb, the 5' RACE reads were re-called with MiXCR into one record per CDR3 protein. The table lists roughly 1,100,000 distinct CDR3 sequences, roughly 24% of them singletons. These same data were also listed under a study on T cells of mothers and their children.

Sequenced: blood. Every receptor here comes from a girl aged 2 to 9 in good health.

This clonotype was observed a handful of times. The rearrangement uses TRBV5-1 and TRBJ2-3; 12 bases match TRBD2. The CDR3 runs to 15 residues. The germline gives CDR1 SGHRS, CDR2 YFSETQ. V was pared by 4 bases and J by 6 bases, with 6 bases of the junction left unmatched. The DNA of the CDR3 is TGCGCCAGCAGCCCCCGGACTAGCGGGAAGGATACGCAGTATTTT. Its translation is CASSPRTSGKDTQYF.

This chain joins TRBV13 and TRBJ2-1; D is unresolved. The CDR3 has 14 amino acids. Trimming left V 3 bases short and J 4 bases short, with 10 bases between. From germline, CDR1 is PRHDT and CDR2 FYEKMQ (reference sequence). The CDR3 protein is CASSLGNTYNEQFF. CDR3 coding DNA: TGTGCCAGCAGCTTGGGCAATACGTACAATGAGCAGTTCTTC.

This clonotype was detected only a few times. CDR3 in amino acids: CASSVVSALNEQFF. The CDR3 region has the DNA TGTGCCAGCAGCGTTGTATCGGCCCTCAATGAGCAGTTCTTC. The rearrangement links TRBV7-2 to TRBJ2-5; D is unresolved. The better agreement between TRBJ2-1 and the DNA end casts doubt on the J call. There are 14 residues in the CDR3. The germline V gene encodes CDR1 SGHTA and CDR2 FQGNSA.

The sample holds a few counts of this clonotype. V usage is TRBV5-6 and J usage is TRBJ2-7, with a weak D call TRBD1 (5 bases). Between the trimmed V and J ends, which lost 0 bases and 4 bases, there was a span of 11 bases. CDR3 length: 14 amino acids. Per germline, CDR1 SGHDT and CDR2 YYEEEE. The CDR3 spells CASSLEGKVYEQYF. The CDR3, as DNA: TGTGCCAGCAGCTTGGAGGGGAAGGTGTACGAGCAGTACTTC.

On this clonotype: The junction and the germline gene differ at one end; a read error may be behind it. This chain connects TRBV27 to TRBJ2-1; 9 bases map to TRBD1. The J call is uncertain, as TRBJ2-5 better fits the DNA end. CDR1 is MNHEY and CDR2 is SMNVEV in the germline V gene (reference sequence). The CDR3 has 17 residues. In DNA form, the CDR3 reads TGTACCAGCAGTCCCTATTGGGGACAGGGAATATCAGAGACCCAGTACTTC. It specifies CTSSPYWGQGISETQYF.

This clonotype was seen more than once but under ten times. This chain uses TRBV10-3 with TRBJ2-3, with D tentatively TRBD2 (6 bases). V shed 0 bases and J shed 0 bases, with 7 bases lying between them. Per the germline V gene, CDR1 is ENHRY and CDR2 is SYGVKD. CDR3 length equals 15 residues. Here the CDR3 DNA reads TGTGCCATCAGTGAGTCGAGCGGGAGCACAGATACGCAGTATTTT. This translates into CAISESSGSTDTQYF.

This clonotype has more than one count but fewer than ten. This rearrangement joins TRBV7-2 to TRBJ2-1, with 7 bases matching TRBD2. Germline V gene data show CDR1 as SGHTA and CDR2 as FQGNSA. The trim removed 1 base at V and 10 bases at J, leaving 13 bases unmatched. The CDR3 has 16 amino acids. The CDR3 DNA is TGTGCCAGCAGCTTAGTTGTCGCGGGGGATTTTAGAGAGCAGTTCTTC. Translation: CASSLVVAGDFREQFF. The full variable domain, in which reference TRBV7-2 and TRBJ2-1 provide the parts outside the CDR3, is GAGVSQSPSNKVTEKGKDVELRCDPISGHTALYWYRQSLGQGLEFLIYFQGNSAPDKSGLPSDRFSAERTGGSVSTLTIQRTQQEDSAVYLCASSLVVAGDFREQFFGPGTRLTVL.

A single count supports this clonotype. CDR3 loop: CASSPRSPTEAEKLFF. The CDR3 coding sequence is TGCGCCAGCAGCCCCCGAAGTCCCACCGAGGCCGAAAAACTGTTTTTT. The chain has TRBV4-1 and TRBJ1-4; D is unclear. The CDR3 is made up of 16 amino acids. Trimming removed 4 bases from V and 8 bases from J, with 20 bases in between. Germline CDR1 reads MGHRA; CDR2 reads YSYEKL.

The genes are TRBV12-3 or TRBV12-4 and TRBJ2-5, with D unclear. The CDR3 spans 11 residues. Between the trimmed V and J ends, which lost 8 bases and 1 base, there was a span of 5 bases. CDR3 DNA: TGTGCCAGCCTGTTCCAAGAGACCCAGTACTTC. It specifies CASLFQETQYF.

This clonotype occurred a few times. This sequence joins TRBV4-2 and TRBJ2-5; maybe TRBD1 (5 bases). Near its end, the DNA agrees better with TRBJ2-7, so the J call may be wrong. Germline V CDR1 and CDR2: LGHNA, YNFKEQ. The CDR3 consists of 13 residues. The CDR3 spells CASRAHQGPEQYF. In nucleotides, the CDR3 is TGTGCCAGCAGGGCTCACCAGGGTCCCGAGCAGTACTTC.

This clonotype was detected only a few times. V and J are TRBV11-2 and TRBJ2-1, with D uncertain. Between the trimmed V and J ends, which lost 5 bases and 5 bases, there was a span of 16 bases. The CDR3 is made up of 15 amino acids. CDR1 SGHAT and CDR2 FQNNGV come from the germline V gene. CDR3 residues: CASSPVLDLDNEQFF. CDR3 DNA sequence: TGTGCCAGCAGCCCGGTGCTAGATTTGGACAATGAGCAGTTCTTC. Full variable domain (remainder filled in from reference TRBV11-2 and TRBJ2-1): EAGVAQSPRYKIIEKRQSVAFWCNPISGHATLYWYQQILGQGPKLLIQFQNNGVVDDSQLPKDRFSAERLKGVDSTLKIQPAKLEDSAVYLCASSPVLDLDNEQFFGPGTRLTVL.

In its sample, this clonotype was seen many times. The chain combines TRBV7-2 with TRBJ1-5; D perhaps matches TRBD1 (5 bases). The CDR3 is 15 amino acids. Looked up from germline, CDR1 is SGHTA and CDR2 is FQGNSA. The germline V and J ends were trimmed by 3 bases and 0 bases, with 9 bases remaining between them. CDR3 sequence: CASSFGHTSNQPQHF. The CDR3 nucleotides read TGTGCCAGCAGCTTTGGACATACTAGCAATCAGCCCCAGCATTTT. The full variable domain, its missing parts supplied by reference TRBV7-2 and TRBJ1-5, is GAGVSQSPSNKVTEKGKDVELRCDPISGHTALYWYRQSLGQGLEFLIYFQGNSAPDKSGLPSDRFSAERTGGSVSTLTIQRTQQEDSAVYLCASSFGHTSNQPQHFGDGTRLSIL.

V and J are TRBV24-1 and TRBJ2-1; the D is unclear. With 4 bases removed from V and 7 bases from J, the gap between germline ends came to 7 bases. Germline CDR1 and CDR2: KGHDR and SFDVKD. This CDR3 spans 12 amino acids. The CDR3 coding sequence is TGTGCCACCAGTGAGCATTGGAATGAGCAGTTCTTC. It encodes CATSEHWNEQFF.

The chain links TRBV15 to TRBJ1-2; 10 bases fit TRBD1. The CDR3 extends over 13 amino acids. The V and J ends lost 3 bases and 8 bases, in that order; junction bases with no gene match: 3. Germline V CDR1 and CDR2: LNHNV, YYDKDF (reference sequence). The CDR3 coding sequence is TGTGCCACCAGCAGGGGACAGGGGCCCGGCTACACCTTC. This codes for CATSRGQGPGYTF.

This chain links TRBV7-6 with TRBJ2-1, with D perhaps TRBD1 or TRBD2 (7 bases each). Deletions cut 8 bases from V and 3 bases from J, with 14 bases between. Germline V gives CDR1 SGHVS, CDR2 FNYEAQ. This CDR3 comprises 14 residues. The CDR3 here is CASGQGGLYNEQFF. In DNA form, the CDR3 reads TGTGCCAGCGGCCAGGGGGGGCTCTACAATGAGCAGTTCTTC. The entire variable domain, with the rest obtained from reference TRBV7-6 and TRBJ2-1, is as follows: GAGVSQSPRYKVTKRGQDVALRCDPISGHVSLYWYRQALGQGPEFLTYFNYEAQQDKSGLPNDRFSAERPEGSISTLTIQRTEQRDSAMYRCASGQGGLYNEQFFGPGTRLTVL.

This clonotype has more than one count but fewer than ten. The V call is TRBV20-1, the J call TRBJ2-1; TRBD2 matches at 11 bases. Per the germline V gene, CDR1 is DFQATT and CDR2 is SNEGSKA (reference sequence). This CDR3 comprises 15 residues. V trimming: 1 base; J trimming: 8 bases; junction bases outside the gene matches: 7. CDR3 residues: CSARGGSGGAYEQFF. The CDR3 nucleotides are TGCAGTGCTAGAGGGGGTAGCGGGGGGGCCTATGAGCAGTTCTTC.

The chain employs TRBV7-2 and TRBJ1-2; no reliable D call. Between the trimmed V and J ends, which lost 1 base and 4 bases, there was a span of 10 bases. The germline CDR1 and CDR2 sequences are SGHTA and FQGNSA. The CDR3 contains 14 residues. CDR3 in amino acids: CASSLVAVGYGYTF. CDR3 nucleotide sequence: TGTGCCAGCAGCTTAGTCGCGGTCGGCTATGGCTACACCTTC.

This chain links TRBV28 with TRBJ2-1; D may be TRBD1 (6 bases). The germline V and J ends were trimmed by 7 bases and 0 bases, with 19 bases remaining between them. Germline V gene data show CDR1 as MDHEN and CDR2 as SYDVKM. This CDR3 is built from 17 residues. The chain's CDR3 is CASTPWGLGSSYNEQFF. The CDR3 DNA reads TGTGCCAGCACCCCTTGGGGGCTGGGTAGCTCCTACAATGAGCAGTTCTTC.

This chain uses TRBV20-1 with TRBJ1-2; D gene unclear. Trimming took 0 bases from V and 8 from J, leaving 10 bases between them. The CDR3 covers 12 residues. Per the germline V gene, CDR1 is DFQATT and CDR2 is SNEGSKA (reference sequence). This chain's CDR3 is CSARDGPKGYTF. CDR3 sequence (DNA): TGCAGTGCTAGAGACGGACCTAAAGGCTACACCTTC.

This clonotype turned up a few times. V and J are TRBV9 and TRBJ2-5; 10 bases are shared with TRBD2. The J call is in doubt because the DNA end fits TRBJ2-7 better. The CDR3 is 14 residues long. From germline, CDR1 is SGDLS and CDR2 YYNGEE. CDR3 protein: CASSVGLAEHEQYF. In DNA form, the CDR3 reads TGTGCCAGCAGCGTCGGACTAGCGGAGCACGAGCAGTACTTC.

This clonotype has only a few counts. The chain carries TRBV5-1 and TRBJ2-1; 7 nucleotides align to TRBD1. J lost 5 bases, V lost 2 bases, and 13 bases had no gene match. The CDR3 runs to 17 residues. Per germline, CDR1 SGHRS and CDR2 YFSETQ. The CDR3 loop reads CASSFSGQARGHNEQFF. The CDR3 DNA is TGCGCCAGCAGCTTTTCTGGACAGGCAAGGGGGCACAATGAGCAGTTCTTC.